The rows below give T cell receptor beta chains drawn from one sample of a study of OX40 agonist ivuxolimab in advanced cancers. Data came from immunoSEQ multiplex PCR; TCRdb stores just in-frame clones and leaves some out. This sample has roughly 70,000 clones, with more than 70% found just once. Material: CD4+ or CD8+ T cells sorted from blood, obtained in a trial of the OX40 agonist ivuxolimab. The receptors here all came from an adult with an advanced solid tumor such as melanoma, head and neck, liver or kidney cancer. The CDR3 runs from the conserved cysteine through the conserved F or W. A D gene is named only where the DNA matches it firmly. A clone size is listed for some rows: how often the clone was seen (once, few, many), or a class if it is expanded.

>.|TRBV7-8|TRBJ1-6|TRBD1
TGTGCCAGCAGCTTTGGGACAGGGATGATTAATTCACCCCTCCACTTT
CASSFGTGMINSPLHF
>.|TRBV4-1|TRBJ2-7|.
TGCGCCAGCAGCCAAGGTTTTTCCTACGAGCAGTACTTC
CASSQGFSYEQYF
>once|TRBV27|TRBJ1-2|TRBD1
TGTGCCAGCGCCATCGGGACAGGGATAGATGGCTACACCTTC
CASAIGTGIDGYTF
>few|TRBV7-9|TRBJ1-6|.
TGTGCCACAGGGACGTTTTTTGATTCACCCCTCCACTTT
CATGTFFDSPLHF
>.|TRBV2|TRBJ2-5|TRBD2
TGTGCCAGCATTGGACTAGCGGAACAAGAGACCCAGTACTTC
CASIGLAEQETQYF
>.|TRBV7-2|TRBJ2-1|TRBD2
TGTGCCAGCAGCTTAGCACCTACTAGCGGGAACAATGAGCAGTTCTTC
CASSLAPTSGNNEQFF
>.|TRBV4-2|TRBJ2-7|.
TGTGCCAGCAGCCACACCTTGGGCCACGAGCAGTACTTC
CASSHTLGHEQYF
>once|TRBV10-2|TRBJ2-3|.
TGCGCCAGCAGTGAGTCGATTTATGGGGATACAGATACGCAGTATTTT
CASSESIYGDTDTQYF
>.|TRBV5-1|TRBJ2-5|TRBD1
TGCGCCAGCAGCTTGGGGACAGGGGCATGGGAGACCCAGTACTTC
CASSLGTGAWETQYF
>.|TRBV30|TRBJ1-1|.
TGTGCCTGGATACTCGACAGCCCGAACACTGAAGCTTTCTTT
CAWILDSPNTEAFF
>.|TRBV29-1|TRBJ2-2|.
TGCAGCGTGCTGACTAGTAACACCGGGGAGCTGTTTTTT
CSVLTSNTGELFF
>few|TRBV27|TRBJ1-5|TRBD1
TGTGCCAGCAGTCTGACAGGGGACAATCAGCCCCAGCATTTT
CASSLTGDNQPQHF
>.|TRBV5-1|TRBJ2-5|.
TGCGCCAGCAGCTTGGCTTCAGGGTCCGGAGAGACCCAGTACTTC
CASSLASGSGETQYF
>.|TRBV14|TRBJ1-1|TRBD1
TGTGCCAGCAGCCACCTAGGACAGGGCAACACTGAAGCTTTCTTT
CASSHLGQGNTEAFF
>.|TRBV4-1|TRBJ2-7|TRBD1
TGCGCCAGCAGCCAAGGACAGGGCCTTTCGGGGGAGCAGTACTTC
CASSQGQGLSGEQYF
>.|TRBV7-6|TRBJ1-3|.
TGTGCCAGCAGCCCTTACCAGGGAACTGGAAACACCATATATTTT
CASSPYQGTGNTIYF
>once|TRBV19|TRBJ2-2|.
TGTGCCAGTAGTATCCCCTCCCACGAAGATTTCACCGGGGAGCTGTTTTTT
CASSIPSHEDFTGELFF
>.|TRBV15|TRBJ2-7|TRBD2
TGTGCCACCAGCAGGACTAGCGGGCCTCAGAGCGAGCAGTACTTC
CATSRTSGPQSEQYF
>.|TRBV7-6|TRBJ1-1|.
TGTGCCAGCAGCTTAGAGGGGGTGAACACTGAAGCTTTCTTT
CASSLEGVNTEAFF
>.|TRBV7-9|TRBJ2-1|TRBD1
TGTGCCAGCAGCGACGCAGGGGGACGGGGCGAGCAGTTCTTC
CASSDAGGRGEQFF
>.|TRBV7-9|TRBJ2-1|TRBD2
TGTGCCAGCAGCTGGATCCCCGGACTAGAAGTAAGTGAGCAGTTCTTC
CASSWIPGLEVSEQFF
>.|TRBV6-5|TRBJ2-1|TRBD2
TGTGCCAGCAGTTGGAGCGGGGGGGCCTCCTACAATGAGCAGTTCTTC
CASSWSGGASYNEQFF
>.|TRBV7-9|TRBJ2-7|.
TGTGCCAGCAGCTGGGGGCCGGGTTGGGACGAGCAGTACTTC
CASSWGPGWDEQYF
>.|TRBV11-3|TRBJ1-1|.
TGTGCCAGCAGCTTAATCAGGAACACTGAAGCTTTCTTT
CASSLIRNTEAFF
>.|TRBV7-3|TRBJ1-2|.
TGTGCCAGCAGCTCCGGACAGAAGGGCTACACCTTC
CASSSGQKGYTF
>.|TRBV10-1|TRBJ2-2|.
TGCGCCAGCAGTGAGCCGCAGGACACCGGGGAGCTGTTTTTT
CASSEPQDTGELFF